This entry is about one T cell receptor beta chain. Its antigen remains unidentified. PCR involved 60 Vbeta and 13 Jbeta primers. Libraries were prepared by immunoSEQ multiplex PCR; TCRdb keeps only in-frame clonotypes and omits some of them. The profile shows 70,000 to 90,000 clones, approximately 80% of them singletons. The CDR3 sequence is 16 residues long. Germline lookup yields CDR1 MGHRA and CDR2 YSYEKL. Between the trimmed V and J ends, which lost 1 base and 8 bases, there was a span of 18 bases. The sample belongs to a study of cytomegalovirus exposure and HLA in healthy donors. Study observations and caveats: Rare TCR sequences predominated, though certain public TCRs were found in many donors. In a later analysis, specific HLA alleles were associated with 15,000 to 20,000 TCR beta sequences at a 0.05 false discovery rate.

At sampling all donors were nominally healthy, likely with unrecorded immune exposures. The specimen was PBMCs. The sequence came from a man aged 70-80 years in good health and CMV-seropositive. V and J are TRBV4-1 and TRBJ2-1; tentatively, D is TRBD1 (5 bases). The CDR3 DNA reads as TGCGCCAGCAGCCAAGGGATACAGGCACTTTCCGATGAGCAGTTCTTC. It encodes CASSQGIQALSDEQFF.